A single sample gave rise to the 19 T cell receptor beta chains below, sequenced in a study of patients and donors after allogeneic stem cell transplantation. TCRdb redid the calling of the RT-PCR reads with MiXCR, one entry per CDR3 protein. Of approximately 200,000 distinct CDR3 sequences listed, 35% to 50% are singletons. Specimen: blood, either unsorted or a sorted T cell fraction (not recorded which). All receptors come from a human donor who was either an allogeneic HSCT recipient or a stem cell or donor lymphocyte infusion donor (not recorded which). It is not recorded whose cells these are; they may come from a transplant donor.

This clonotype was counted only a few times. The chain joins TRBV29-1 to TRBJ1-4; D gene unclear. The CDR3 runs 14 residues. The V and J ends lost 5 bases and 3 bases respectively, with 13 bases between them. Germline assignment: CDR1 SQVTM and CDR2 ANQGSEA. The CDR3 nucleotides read TGCAGCGTTAGGGTACAGACGGCTAATGAAAAACTGTTTTTT. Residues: CSVRVQTANEKLFF.

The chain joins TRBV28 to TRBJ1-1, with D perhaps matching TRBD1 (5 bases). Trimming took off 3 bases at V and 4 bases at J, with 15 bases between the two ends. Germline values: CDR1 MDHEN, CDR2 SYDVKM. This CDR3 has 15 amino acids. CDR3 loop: CASSFFQGIGTEAFF. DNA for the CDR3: TGTGCCAGCAGTTTTTTCCAGGGCATCGGCACTGAAGCTTTCTTT.

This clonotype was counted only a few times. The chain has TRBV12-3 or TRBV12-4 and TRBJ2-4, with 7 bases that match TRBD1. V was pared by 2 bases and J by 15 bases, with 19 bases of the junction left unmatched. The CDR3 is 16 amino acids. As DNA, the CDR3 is TGTGCCAGCAGTTTATTTGAGGGGGCTAGCCAAAAACATCTGTACTTC. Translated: CASSLFEGASQKHLYF.

As DNA, the CDR3 is TGTGCCAGCACTCCCGGGAGTTTGGGCGTGGAGACCCAGTACTTC. Translated: CASTPGSLGVETQYF. This chain links TRBV6-2 or TRBV6-3 with TRBJ2-5; tentative D call: TRBD2 (6 bases). V lost 7 bases and J lost 5, with 20 bases in between. CDR3 length equals 15 residues. Per the germline V gene, CDR1 is MNHEY and CDR2 is SVGEGT.

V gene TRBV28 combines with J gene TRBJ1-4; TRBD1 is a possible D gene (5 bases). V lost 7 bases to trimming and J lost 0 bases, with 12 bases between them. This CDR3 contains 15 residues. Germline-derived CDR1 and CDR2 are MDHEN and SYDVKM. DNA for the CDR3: TGTGCCAGCATCACCAGGGAGGCAACTAATGAAAAACTGTTTTTT. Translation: CASITREATNEKLFF.

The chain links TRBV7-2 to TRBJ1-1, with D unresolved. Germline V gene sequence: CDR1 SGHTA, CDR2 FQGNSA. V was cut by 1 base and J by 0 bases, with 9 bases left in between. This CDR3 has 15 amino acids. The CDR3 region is CASSLVGRMNTEAFF. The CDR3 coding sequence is TGTGCCAGCAGCTTAGTGGGCAGGATGAACACTGAAGCTTTCTTT.

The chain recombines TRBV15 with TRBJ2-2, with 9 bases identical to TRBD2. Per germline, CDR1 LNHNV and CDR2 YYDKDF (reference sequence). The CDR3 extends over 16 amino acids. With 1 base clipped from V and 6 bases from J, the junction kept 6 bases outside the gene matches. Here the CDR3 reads CATSRGPGTSPGELFF. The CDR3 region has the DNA TGTGCCACCAGCAGAGGGCCCGGGACTAGCCCCGGGGAGCTGTTTTTT.

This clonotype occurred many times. The CDR3 protein is CASRQRAHTDTQYF. CDR3 nucleotides: TGTGCCAGCAGGCAGCGGGCGCACACAGATACGCAGTATTTT. V usage is TRBV12-3 or TRBV12-4 and J usage is TRBJ2-3; maybe TRBD2 (6 bases). The CDR3 has 14 amino acids. The ends were cut back, 6 bases at V and 2 bases at J, with 12 bases in the middle.

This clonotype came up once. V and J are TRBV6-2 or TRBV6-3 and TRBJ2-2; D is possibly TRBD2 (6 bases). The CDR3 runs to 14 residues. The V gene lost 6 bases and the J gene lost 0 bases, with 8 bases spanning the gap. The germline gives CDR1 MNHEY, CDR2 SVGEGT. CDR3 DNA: TGTGCCAGCAGACCTAGCGCGAACACCGGGGAGCTGTTTTTT. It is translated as CASRPSANTGELFF.

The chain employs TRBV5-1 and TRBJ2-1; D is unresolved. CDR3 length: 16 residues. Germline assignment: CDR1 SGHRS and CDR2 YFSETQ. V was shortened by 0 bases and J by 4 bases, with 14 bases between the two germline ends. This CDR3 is CASSLDGSYPYNEQFF. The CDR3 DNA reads TGCGCCAGCAGCTTGGATGGTAGTTACCCATACAATGAGCAGTTCTTC.

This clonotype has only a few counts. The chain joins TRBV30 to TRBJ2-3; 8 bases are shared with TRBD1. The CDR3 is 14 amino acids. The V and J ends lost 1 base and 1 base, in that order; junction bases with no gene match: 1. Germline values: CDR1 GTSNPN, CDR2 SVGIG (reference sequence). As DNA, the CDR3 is TGTGCCTGGAGTGCGGGACAGGGCACAGATACGCAGTATTTT. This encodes CAWSAGQGTDTQYF. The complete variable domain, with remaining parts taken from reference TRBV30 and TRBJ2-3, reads SQTIHQWPATLVQPVGSPLSLECTVEGTSNPNLYWYRQAAGRGLQLLFYSVGIGQISSEVPQNLSASRPQDRQFILSSKKLLLSDSGFYLCAWSAGQGTDTQYFGPGTRLTVL.

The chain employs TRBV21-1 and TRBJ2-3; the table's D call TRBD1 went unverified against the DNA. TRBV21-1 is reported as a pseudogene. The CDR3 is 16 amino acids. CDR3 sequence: CASSKGEGTGVDTQYF. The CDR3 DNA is TGTGCCAGCAGCAAAGGGGAGGGGACAGGGGTAGATACGCAGTATTTT.

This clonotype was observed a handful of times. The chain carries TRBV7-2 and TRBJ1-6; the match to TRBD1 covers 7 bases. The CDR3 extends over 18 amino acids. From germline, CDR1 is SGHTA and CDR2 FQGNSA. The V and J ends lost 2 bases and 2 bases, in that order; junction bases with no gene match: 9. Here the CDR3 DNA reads TGTGCCAGCAGCTTACGGCAGGGGGTTATGACCTATAATTCACCCCTCCACTTT. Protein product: CASSLRQGVMTYNSPLHF.

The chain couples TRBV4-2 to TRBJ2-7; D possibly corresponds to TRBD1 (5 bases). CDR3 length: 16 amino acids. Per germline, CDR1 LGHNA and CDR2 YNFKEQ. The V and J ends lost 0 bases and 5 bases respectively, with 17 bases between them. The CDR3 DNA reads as TGTGCCAGCAGCCAAGATTTGGGGCAGGGTGAACACGAGCAGTACTTC. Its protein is CASSQDLGQGEHEQYF.

CDR3 amino acids: CASSLGVVRTGDQPQHF. Here the CDR3 DNA reads TGTGCCAGCAGCTTGGGGGTGGTAAGGACAGGGGATCAGCCCCAGCATTTT. This rearrangement joins TRBV5-5 to TRBJ1-5, with 9 positions matching TRBD1. Per germline, CDR1 SGHKS and CDR2 YYEKEE (reference sequence). This CDR3 region has 17 residues. V gave up 0 bases and J gave up 5 bases; unmatched junction bases: 9. Full variable domain (remainder filled in from reference TRBV5-5 and TRBJ1-5): DAGVTQSPTHLIKTRGQQVTLRCSPISGHKSVSWYQQVLGQGPQFIFQYYEKEERGRGNFPDRFSARQFPNYSSELNVNALLLGDSALYLCASSLGVVRTGDQPQHFGDGTRLSIL.

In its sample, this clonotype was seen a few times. Written as DNA, the CDR3 is TGTGCCAGCAGCGGACGTAGTGCGAACACTGAAGCTTTCTTT. Translation: CASSGRSANTEAFF. This chain joins TRBV7-9 and TRBJ1-1; D not certain. The germline CDR1 and CDR2 sequences are SEHNR and FQNEAQ (reference sequence). The CDR3 extends over 14 amino acids. V was shortened by 5 bases and J by 1 base, with 11 bases between the two germline ends.

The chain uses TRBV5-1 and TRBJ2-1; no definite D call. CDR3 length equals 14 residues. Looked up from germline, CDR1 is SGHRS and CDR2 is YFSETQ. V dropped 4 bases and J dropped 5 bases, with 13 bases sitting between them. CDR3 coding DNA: TGCGCCAGCAGCCGAAGTAGCATCGACAATGAGCAGTTCTTC. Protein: CASSRSSIDNEQFF.

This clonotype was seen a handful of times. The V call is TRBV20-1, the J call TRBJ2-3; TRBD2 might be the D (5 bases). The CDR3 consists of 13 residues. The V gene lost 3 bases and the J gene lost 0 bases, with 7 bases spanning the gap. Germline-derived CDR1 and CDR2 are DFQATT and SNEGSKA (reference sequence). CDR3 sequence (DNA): TGCAGTGCTAGTGGCGGGAGCACAGATACGCAGTATTTT. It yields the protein CSASGGSTDTQYF.

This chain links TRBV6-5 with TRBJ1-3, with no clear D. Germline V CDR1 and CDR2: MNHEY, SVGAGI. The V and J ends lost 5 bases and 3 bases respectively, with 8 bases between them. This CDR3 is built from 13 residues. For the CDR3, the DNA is TGTGCCAGCAGTCCCTTGGGTGGAAACACCATATATTTT. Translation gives CASSPLGGNTIYF.